The rows below give T cell receptor beta chains drawn from one sample of a study of CD8 T cells in Susac syndrome. TCRdb reprocessed the immunoSEQ multiplex PCR reads with MiXCR, giving one entry per CDR3 protein. The table records 230,000 or so distinct CDR3 sequences, approximately 95% of them present only once. Sequenced material: CD4+ T cells from PBMCs. The source is a human donor with multiple sclerosis. Both conserved end residues are part of each CDR3. The D gene is left open where the match is weak. The size of a clone is reported for some rows only, either as once, few or many, or as a class for expanded clones.

cdr3_length	clone_size	v_call	d_call	j_call	cdr3_nt	cdr3_aa
16	NA	TRBV10-3	NA	TRBJ2-6	TGTGCCATCAGGGCGTTTAGCGGATCTGGGGCCAACGTCCTGACTTTC	CAIRAFSGSGANVLTF
13	NA	TRBV30	NA	TRBJ1-5	TGTGCCTGGAGTGGGGGGAAGGGTCAGCCCCAGCATTTT	CAWSGGKGQPQHF
16	NA	TRBV5-6	NA	TRBJ1-6	TGTGCCAGCAGCTTGGTTCAAACCAGGAACAATTCACCCCTCCACTTT	CASSLVQTRNNSPLHF
15	NA	TRBV20-1	TRBD1	TRBJ2-1	TGCAGTGCTAGATCTCCCCAGGGGGCTGGGGATGAGCAGTTCTTC	CSARSPQGAGDEQFF
15	NA	TRBV29-1	TRBD1	TRBJ2-7	TGCAGCGCCAATGGGGACAGGGGGCTCTCCTACGAGCAGTACTTC	CSANGDRGLSYEQYF
11	NA	TRBV12-3/TRBV12-4	NA	TRBJ1-1	TGTGCCAGCAGTTCCGAACTTATAGCTTTCTTT	CASSSELIAFF
13	NA	TRBV29-1	NA	TRBJ2-1	TGCAGCGTTGTAGGGGACCCTCACAATGAGCAGTTCTTC	CSVVGDPHNEQFF
14	NA	TRBV9	NA	TRBJ2-7	TGTGCCAGCAGCGTAGATAACCGGTCTCTTAAGCAGTACTTC	CASSVDNRSLKQYF
14	NA	TRBV27	NA	TRBJ1-1	TGTGCCAGCACCGGGGGCTTTGGTAATGCTGAAGCTTTCTTT	CASTGGFGNAEAFF
12	NA	TRBV25-1	NA	TRBJ1-4	TGTGCCCAGCGGGGGGGTAATGAAAAACTGTTTTTT	CAQRGGNEKLFF
13	once	TRBV20-1	NA	TRBJ2-7	TGCAGTGCTAGTCCGGGCCCCTCCGACGAGCAGTACTTC	CSASPGPSDEQYF
13	NA	TRBV9	NA	TRBJ2-7	TGTGCCAGCAGTTCTGGACGATCCTACGAGCAGTACTTC	CASSSGRSYEQYF
17	NA	TRBV20-1	TRBD1	TRBJ2-3	TGCAGTGCTAGAGATAGGAGACAGGGGGCGCGGACAGATACGCAGTATTTT	CSARDRRQGARTDTQYF
13	once	TRBV20-1	TRBD1	TRBJ1-5	TGCAGTGCTAGTACAGGGGTCAATCAGCCCCAGCATTTT	CSASTGVNQPQHF
15	NA	TRBV9	TRBD2	TRBJ2-5	TGTGCCAGCAGCGTAGCCACTAGCGGGATGGAGACCCAGTACTTC	CASSVATSGMETQYF
13	NA	TRBV25-1	NA	TRBJ1-2	TGTGCCCGAGGGGACGAATCCCCGCGAGGCTACACCTTC	CARGDESPRGYTF
15	once	TRBV27	TRBD2	TRBJ2-7	TGTGCCAGCAGTTTAACTAGCGGGATCTCCTACGAGCAGTACTTC	CASSLTSGISYEQYF
15	NA	TRBV7-9	TRBD2	TRBJ2-1	TGTGCCAGCAGCCCACGACCGGGACTAGGCCTTGAGCAGTTCTTC	CASSPRPGLGLEQFF
16	NA	TRBV7-3	NA	TRBJ2-3	TGTGCCAGCAGCTTACAAAAGGGGTCTGGCACAGATACGCAGTATTTT	CASSLQKGSGTDTQYF
13	NA	TRBV24-1	NA	TRBJ2-1	TGTGCCCCCCTAATAGTCCCCTACAATGAGCAGTTCTTC	CAPLIVPYNEQFF
12	NA	TRBV20-1	NA	TRBJ2-1	TGCAGTGCGGCGGCGCTTTCAAATGAGCAGTTCTTC	CSAAALSNEQFF
16	NA	TRBV2	TRBD2	TRBJ2-1	TGTGCCAGCGGTTTACGTGGGACTAGCGGGAGAGCTGAGCAGTTCTTC	CASGLRGTSGRAEQFF
11	NA	TRBV25-1	NA	TRBJ1-1	TGTGCCAGCAGAGGAGGGTTCGGAGCTTTCTTT	CASRGGFGAFF
14	few	TRBV11-2	TRBD2	TRBJ2-7	TGTGCCAGCAGCCCTTGGACTAGCGGTTACGAGCAGTACTTC	CASSPWTSGYEQYF
11	NA	TRBV2	NA	TRBJ2-1	TGTGCCAGCAGTGAAGCGCGAGGGCAGTTCTTC	CASSEARGQFF
14	NA	TRBV29-1	TRBD1	TRBJ2-7	TGCAGCGTTGAAGATGGGACAGGGGTCTACGAGCAGTACTTC	CSVEDGTGVYEQYF